This record concerns one TCR beta chain sequence. This clonotype was counted only a few times. The clone's antigen remains unknown. No per-base quality is available; no much larger clone lies one base away. Receptors were amplified or captured by RT-PCR. Sequencing took place on an Illumina HiSeq 2500. Clones were called with MiXCR by TCRdb after fastp trimmed the public reads at Q25, and only in-frame beta chains were retained. Each record represents a unique CDR3 protein, reported with the most common genes and DNA among its rows. This sample is represented by about 540,000 distinct CDR3 sequences; approximately 20% of them were singletons. Jointly, the top ten make up roughly 2.8% of the sample. The V and J ends are trimmed by 6 bases and 9 bases, leaving 12 bases between them. The CDR3 goes from the cysteine to the phenylalanine over 12 residues. Just the 36-base CDR3 DNA is kept, in frame starting at base 1.

This sample was included in a study of response to subunit inactivated influenza vaccine listed by TCRdb under 2018. With respect to the entire study: Deep quantitative T cell receptor repertoire profiling was used in the study to track responses to a trivalent subunit inactivated influenza vaccine. Results the study describes overall, beyond this receptor: The authors suggested that each seasonal influenza vaccination may recruit only a limited number of new T cells.

This sample was also put to use in a study of T cells expressing NK-cell markers. From the second report: TCR beta cDNA libraries were prepared using 5'RACE template switching, which introduced a universal primer site and unique molecular identifiers. In sorted CD3+CD56+NKG2C+, CD3+CD56+NKG2C- and CD3+CD56-NKG2C+ T-cell subsets from eight or nine donors, TCR beta-chain repertoires were profiled. Among the eight sequenced donors, only one was HCMV-seronegative, while the other seven were HCMV-seropositive. In several experiments an anti-gammadeltaTCR antibody was added to restrict sorting to alphabetaTCR-expressing T cells. In a handful of donors, the dominant CD3+CD56+NKG2C+ clonotypes ranked among the top 10 CD8+ clonotypes, making up about 1.0-7.5% of CD8+ T cells. Those dominant clonotypes were again the most abundant among CD3+CD56-NKG2C+ cells in several donors, at about 25-60.1%. Whether the expanded NKG2C-expressing T cell clones were specific for HCMV antigens was left unclear. The study sequenced eight donors, all healthy volunteers chosen at random: three men and five women. To determine HCMV serostatus, a commercial ELISA kit was used to detect HCMV-specific IgG in serum. Peripheral blood mononuclear cells were isolated from blood by Ficoll density gradient centrifugation. CD4+ and CD8+ T cells were isolated from PBMC by magnetic immunoseparation with Miltenyi isolation kits. cDNA synthesis was primed from the TCR beta constant segment and was followed by two successive PCR amplification steps. The libraries were sequenced on Illumina HiSeq 2000/2500, MiSeq or NextSeq, producing 2 x 150 bp reads. MIGEC was used to demultiplex reads and group the reads by UMI, and MiTCR was used to assemble and quantify clonotypes. Only TCR cDNA sequences supported by at least two reads were kept to exclude erroneous sequences. The tcR package was used for downstream repertoire analysis, with clonotypes matched between fractions based on CDR3 nucleotide sequence plus V segment. VDJmatch was used to annotate antigen specificity against VDJdb, with one amino acid substitution in CDR3 allowed.

The sequence came from a middle-aged man who received an inactivated influenza vaccine. Donor details come from another sample of the same person, matched by shared clones. The sample in question was CD4+ T cells sorted from PBMCs, obtained 11 to 12 days after vaccination. The receptor chain draws on TRBV12-3 or TRBV12-4 and TRBJ2-1; perhaps TRBD2 is the D gene, with 6 bases matching. Here is the DNA: TGTGCCAGCAGCCATCGGGGAGGTGAGCAGTTCTTC. Translated, it reads CASSHRGGEQFF.